The present TCR beta chain was sequenced within a study of blood T cell repertoires in COVID-19. On the study more broadly: Samples representing acute and convalescent COVID-19 were sourced from the United States, Italy and Spain. In each case, the material was cDNA or gDNA derived from T cells, B-cell-depleted T cells, or PBMCs.

The germline gives CDR1 LNHDA, CDR2 SQIVND (reference sequence). V lost 8 bases to trimming and J lost 2 bases, with 19 bases between them. There are 15 residues in the CDR3. Under the authors' procedure: Amplification of reference gene primers was used by the study to estimate nucleated cell counts. Assay used: immunoSEQ multiplex PCR; TCRdb lists only in-frame clones, some missing. The D gene and trimming were derived from the DNA, and the V and J assignments and clone size from that table. The table shows some 180,000 clones, with around 79% occurring only once. This chain joins TRBV19 and TRBJ2-7, with a possible D match to TRBD1 (6 bases). Specimen: peripheral blood. The source of this sequence is a man aged 50 to 60 who had recovered from COVID-19. The CDR3 DNA follows: TGTGCCAGTCGCGAACAGGGCTACGCGGCCTACGAGCAGTACTTC. It translates to CASREQGYAAYEQYF.